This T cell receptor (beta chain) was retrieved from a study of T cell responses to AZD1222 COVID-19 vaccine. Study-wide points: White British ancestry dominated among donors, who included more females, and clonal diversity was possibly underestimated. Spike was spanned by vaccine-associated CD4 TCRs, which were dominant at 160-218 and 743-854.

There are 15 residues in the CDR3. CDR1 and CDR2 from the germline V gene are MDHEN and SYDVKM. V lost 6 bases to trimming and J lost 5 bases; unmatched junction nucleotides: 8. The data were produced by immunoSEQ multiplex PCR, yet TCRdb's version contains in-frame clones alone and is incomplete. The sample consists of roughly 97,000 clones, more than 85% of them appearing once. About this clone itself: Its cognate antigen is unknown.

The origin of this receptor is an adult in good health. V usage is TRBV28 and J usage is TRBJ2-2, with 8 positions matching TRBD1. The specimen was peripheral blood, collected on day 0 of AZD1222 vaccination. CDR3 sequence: CASSNDRGWTGELFF. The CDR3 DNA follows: TGTGCCAGCAGCAACGACAGGGGATGGACCGGGGAGCTGTTTTTT.